The following is a TCR beta chain sequence with its context. Its recognized antigen is unknown. It has no much larger one-base neighbor in the sample; base qualities were not kept. CDR1 MNHEY and CDR2 SMNVEV were looked up in the germline V gene (reference sequence). V is shortened by 5 bases, J by 6 bases, and the region joining them spans 11 bases. From cysteine to phenylalanine, the CDR3 is 12 amino acids long. Just CDR3 DNA is preserved here, 36 bases in frame from base 1. The data originate from a study of CD4 T cells in relation to SARS-CoV-2 and coronaviruses (dated by TCRdb to about 2021). With respect to the entire study: In the ViraFEST assay, PBMCs were cultured with antigen for roughly eleven days, after which TCR beta CDR3s were sequenced to identify clonal expansions specific to the antigen. Across all 12 patients in the convalescent cohort, the median age was almost 40 years, with a range of about 21 to 80 years. Among the roughly twelve convalescent patients, 8 males and 4 females were included, and two of the subjects were Hispanic. Using patient-derived lymphoblastoid cell lines, the shared crossreactive spike epitopes were mapped to their HLA restriction. At the level of individual TCR clonotypes, the study evaluated whether memory CD4+ T cells crossreact between the spike proteins of SARS-CoV-2 and those of common cold coronaviruses. The Adaptive Biotechnologies TCR-sequencing kit was used to sequence samples from a few pre-COVID donors and the naive versus memory experiments, while other data came from Illumina-based sequencing. Expansion assays from other donors in the study were sequenced with a different, Illumina-based TCR-beta assay. Overall study results and their limits: Significantly weaker SARS-CoV-2-driven expansion was shown by crossreactive clones than by monoreactive clones, consistent with antigenic imprinting. Because the crossreactivity analysis focused on spike protein, crossreactivity against other viral proteins was not assessed. Memory CD4+ clonotypes crossrecognizing SARS-CoV-2 and at least one common cold coronavirus spike were found in around 59% of donors. Naive versus memory sequencing indicated the assay detects memory recall responses rather than primary responses primed during culture. Because no donor provided both pre-pandemic and post-infection samples, tracing the source of pre-existing responses was limited. Small numbers of patients and of tested TCRs limited the study.

CEF-cultured naive and memory CD4+ T cell DNA received survey-level immunoSEQ TCR-beta sequencing. Per the original workflow: Preprocessing removed nonproductive sequences and CDR3s not starting with C, not ending with F or W, or shorter than 7 amino acids. The MANAFEST web app identified antigen-specific clonotypes based on expansion compared with the reference and other culture wells. A clone was considered positive if significant expansion relative to the reference culture was observed in 2 of 3 replicate wells at an FDR below 0.05. Positive clones also required significant expansion versus all other tandem wells and an odds ratio above 5. Cultured and uncultured naive and memory CD4+ repertoires were searched for previously identified spike- and CEF-reactive CDR3s. Pairwise Levenshtein distance, computed with the stringdist R package after three terminal residues were trimmed from each end, was used as the measure of CDR3 homology. Here the immuneACCESS table is served through TCRdb, limited to in-frame sequences with V and J called. Missing clones are a known gap in these copies; in checked studies unresolved V genes cover under half, and the rest lacks a known reason. The V and J calls and clone size were taken over from that table, and D and trimming were inferred from the DNA. The table for this sample lists some 35,000 clones; roughly 85% of them were counted only once. Of the sample, more than 3.5% is held by the ten largest clones.

Naive and memory CD4+ T cells were separated from cryopreserved PBMCs through CD4 enrichment, which was followed by EasySep naive CD4+ T cell enrichment. Sorted naive or memory CD4+ T cells (about 99,000) were cultured 1:1 with T cell-depleted PBMCs and CEF peptides for roughly 11 days. In general, every peptide culture condition was set up in three replicate wells. Ficoll-Paque PLUS gradient centrifugation was used to isolate PBMCs from either whole blood or leukapheresis product. The PBMCs went either fresh into the expansion assay or into cryopreservation at -140 degrees C. The QIAamp Micro DNA Kit was used to extract genomic DNA from the CD4+ T cells.

The source is an adult with COVID-19. The chain links TRBV27 with TRBJ2-7; too little of a D gene remains to name it. Source material: naive CD4+ T cells from PBMCs, cultured in vitro. The cell subset or site label on this specimen signifies: naive CD4+ T cells isolated by negative enrichment. The nucleotide sequence reads TGTGCCAGCAGTACCCGCCGGGCCGAGCAGTACTTC. Translated, it gives CASSTRRAEQYF.